This record looks at one T cell receptor beta chain sequence and its context. The antigen is not known. The sample originates from a study of T cell responses to AZD1222 COVID-19 vaccine. Study observations and caveats: With dominance at 160-218 and 743-854, vaccine-associated CD4 TCRs spanned spike. Vaccination with two AZD1222 doses was followed by a rise in Spike-specific TCR breadth and depth. Only a handful of AZD1222 recipients tested seropositive at baseline.

Trimming removed 4 bases from V and 1 base from J, with 18 bases in between. Germline V CDR1 and CDR2: SGHRS, YFSETQ. This CDR3 comprises 16 residues. Data came from immunoSEQ multiplex PCR; TCRdb stores just in-frame clones and leaves some out. The table has 150,000 to 200,000 clones, roughly 90% seen once. The chain combines TRBV5-1 with TRBJ2-7; D remains ambiguous. This receptor was identified in an adult in good health. The source material was peripheral blood, sampled on day 0 of AZD1222 vaccination. Here the CDR3 DNA reads TGCGCCAGCAGCCCGGCCCGAACCACTAATTCCTACGAGCAGTACTTC. Translated: CASSPARTTNSYEQYF.